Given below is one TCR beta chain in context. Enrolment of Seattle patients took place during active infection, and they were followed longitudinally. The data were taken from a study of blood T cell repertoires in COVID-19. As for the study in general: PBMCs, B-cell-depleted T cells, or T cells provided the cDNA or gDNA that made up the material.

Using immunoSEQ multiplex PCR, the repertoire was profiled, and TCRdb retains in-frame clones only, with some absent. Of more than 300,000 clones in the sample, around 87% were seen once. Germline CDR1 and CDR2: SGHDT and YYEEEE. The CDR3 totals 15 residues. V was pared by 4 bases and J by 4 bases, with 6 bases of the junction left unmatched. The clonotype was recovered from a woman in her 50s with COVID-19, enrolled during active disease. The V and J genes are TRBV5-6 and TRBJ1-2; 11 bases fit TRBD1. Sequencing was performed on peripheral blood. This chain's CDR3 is CASSEWDRGFYGYTF. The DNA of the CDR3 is TGTGCCAGCAGCGAATGGGACAGGGGGTTCTATGGCTACACCTTC.